The 10 T cell receptor beta chains in this list originate from one sample, sequenced in a study of OX40 agonist ivuxolimab in advanced cancers. This table comes from immunoSEQ multiplex PCR, and its TCRdb copy is limited to in-frame clones, with some not included. The sample carries 60,000 or so clones, roughly 84% recorded once. This specimen was CD4+ or CD8+ T cells sorted from blood, taken in a trial of the OX40 agonist ivuxolimab. These TCRs come from an adult with an advanced solid tumor such as melanoma, head and neck, liver or kidney cancer.

The table lists this clone with a count of one. The V and J genes are TRBV11-2 and TRBJ2-7; TRBD2 matches at 8 bases. Germline V CDR1 and CDR2: SGHAT, FQNNGV. J gave up 4 bases and V 5 bases, and 10 bases lay outside the gene matches. The CDR3 extends over 15 amino acids. The CDR3 DNA sequence: TGTGCCAGCAGCCTCCGGGGGGGGGCCAAGTACGAGCAGTACTTC. Translated: CASSLRGGAKYEQYF.

The V call is TRBV5-1, the J call TRBJ2-1; D remains unclear. The CDR3 runs to 14 residues. Trimming removed 0 bases at V and 3 bases at J, with 7 bases between. Looked up from germline, CDR1 is SGHRS and CDR2 is YFSETQ. The CDR3 nucleotides are TGCGCCAGCAGCTTGGGCCCGCGCTACAATGAGCAGTTCTTC. Encoded protein: CASSLGPRYNEQFF.

This clone has just a few counts. The rearrangement links TRBV5-8 to TRBJ1-5; D gene uncertain. Trimming removed 2 bases at V and 8 bases at J, with 11 bases between. This CDR3 spans 13 amino acids. The germline V gene encodes CDR1 SGHTS and CDR2 YDEGEE. CDR3 sequence reads: CASSFLTQEPQHF. The CDR3 DNA reads as TGTGCCAGCAGCTTCCTTACACAAGAGCCCCAGCATTTT.

The V gene is TRBV18, the J gene TRBJ2-7; 7 nucleotides match TRBD1. With 6 bases clipped from V and 4 bases from J, the junction kept 9 bases outside the gene matches. The CDR3 sequence is 14 residues long. CDR1 and CDR2 from the germline V gene are KGHSH and LQKENI. The CDR3 DNA reads TGTGCCAGCTCTCTAACAGGGGATAATTACGAGCAGTACTTC. Amino acid sequence: CASSLTGDNYEQYF.

This clone was observed a handful of times. The chain uses TRBV5-1 and TRBJ2-6; D not resolved. This CDR3 comprises 14 residues. The V and J ends lost 2 bases and 4 bases respectively, with 7 bases between them. The germline V gene encodes CDR1 SGHRS and CDR2 YFSETQ. The CDR3 sequence is CASSFRSGANVLTF. CDR3 DNA sequence: TGCGCCAGCAGCTTCAGAAGCGGGGCCAACGTCCTGACTTTC.

The chain employs TRBV19 and TRBJ2-7; D remains unclear. CDR3 size: 13 residues. CDR1 and CDR2 from the germline V gene are LNHDA and SQIVND (reference sequence). The V gene lost 5 bases and the J gene lost 4 bases, with 12 bases spanning the gap. The DNA for the CDR3 is TGTGCCAGTAGTCTCCAACCCCGTTACGAGCAGTACTTC. This translates into CASSLQPRYEQYF.

The J gene is TRBJ2-5, the V gene TRBV10-2, with 8 bases fitting TRBD1. CDR3 length equals 14 residues. Germline CDR1 and CDR2: WSHSY and SAAADI. V gave up 5 bases and J gave up 2 bases; unmatched junction bases: 4. CDR3 nucleotides: TGCGCCAGCAGTTGGACAGGGCATCAAGAGACCCAGTACTTC. It specifies CASSWTGHQETQYF.

This clone appeared once. The chain recombines TRBV4-1 with TRBJ1-1, with D perhaps TRBD1 (6 bases). Trimming took 3 bases from V and 5 from J, leaving 22 bases between them. There are 17 residues in the CDR3. Germline CDR1 reads MGHRA; CDR2 reads YSYEKL. The CDR3 spells CASSHIGTSVGRTEAFF. CDR3 DNA: TGCGCCAGCAGCCATATCGGGACATCCGTCGGTCGGACTGAAGCTTTCTTT.

J is TRBJ1-2 and V is TRBV4-2, with 8 bases aligning to TRBD1. Trimming cost V 0 bases and J 4 bases; bases outside gene matches: 4. The CDR3 has 15 amino acids. The V gene's germline CDR1 is LGHNA and CDR2 YNFKEQ. DNA for the CDR3: TGTGCCAGCAGCCAAGAGACAGGGGAGAGCTATGGCTACACCTTC. Translated: CASSQETGESYGYTF.

The chain employs TRBV2 and TRBJ1-1; 11 bases line up with TRBD1. The trim removed 6 bases at V and 1 base at J, leaving 7 bases unmatched. From germline, CDR1 is SNHLY and CDR2 FYNNEI. The CDR3 is 16 residues long. The CDR3 spells CASSDAGTGGNTEAFF. For the CDR3, the DNA is TGTGCCAGCAGCGATGCCGGGACAGGGGGGAACACTGAAGCTTTCTTT.